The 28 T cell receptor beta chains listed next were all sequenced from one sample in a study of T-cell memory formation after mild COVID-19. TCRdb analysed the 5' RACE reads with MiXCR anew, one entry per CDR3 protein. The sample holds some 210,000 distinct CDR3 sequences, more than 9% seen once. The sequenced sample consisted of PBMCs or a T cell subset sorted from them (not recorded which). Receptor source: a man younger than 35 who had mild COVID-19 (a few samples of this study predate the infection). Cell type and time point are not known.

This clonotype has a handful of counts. The CDR3 bases are TGTGCCACCTACCCTCTGGGACAGGGGATTCCTGGGGCCAACGTCCTGACTTTC. It is translated as CATYPLGQGIPGANVLTF. The chain recombines TRBV6-5 with TRBJ2-6, with 10 bases matching TRBD1. This CDR3 has 18 residues. J lost 2 bases, V lost 10 bases, and 14 bases had no gene match. CDR1 and CDR2 from the germline V gene are MNHEY and SVGAGI.

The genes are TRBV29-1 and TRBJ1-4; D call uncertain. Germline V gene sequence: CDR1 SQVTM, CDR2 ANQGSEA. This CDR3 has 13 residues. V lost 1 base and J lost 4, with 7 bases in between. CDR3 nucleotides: TGCAGCGTTGAAGTCAGGATTAATGAAAAACTGTTTTTT. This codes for CSVEVRINEKLFF.

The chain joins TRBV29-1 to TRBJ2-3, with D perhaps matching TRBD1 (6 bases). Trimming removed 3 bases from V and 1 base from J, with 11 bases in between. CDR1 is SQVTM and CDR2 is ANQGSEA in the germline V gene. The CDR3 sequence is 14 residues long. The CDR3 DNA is TGCAGCGTTGACAGGGGTGGAGGCACAGATACGCAGTATTTT. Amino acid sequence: CSVDRGGGTDTQYF.

CDR3 DNA: TGTGCCACCCAAACAGGGGCGCGAGCCAAAAACATTCAGTACTTC. Translation gives CATQTGARAKNIQYF. J is TRBJ2-4 and V is TRBV10-3; TRBD1 aligns across 7 bases. This CDR3 is built from 15 residues. CDR1 and CDR2 from the germline V gene are ENHRY and SYGVKD. Trimming removed 10 bases from V and 0 bases from J; junction bases left unmatched: 9.

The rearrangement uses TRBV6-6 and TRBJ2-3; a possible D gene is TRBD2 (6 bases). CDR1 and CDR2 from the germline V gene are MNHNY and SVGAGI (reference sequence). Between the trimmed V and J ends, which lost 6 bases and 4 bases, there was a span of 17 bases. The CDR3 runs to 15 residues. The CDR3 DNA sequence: TGTGCCAGCAGACTTAGCGGCACCGGCGCAGATACGCAGTATTTT. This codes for CASRLSGTGADTQYF.

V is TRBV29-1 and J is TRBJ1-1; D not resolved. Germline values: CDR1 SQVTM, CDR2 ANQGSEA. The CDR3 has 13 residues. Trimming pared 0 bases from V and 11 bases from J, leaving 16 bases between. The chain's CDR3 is CSVEDPMSTGAFF. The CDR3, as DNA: TGCAGCGTTGAAGATCCGATGTCAACCGGCGCTTTCTTT.

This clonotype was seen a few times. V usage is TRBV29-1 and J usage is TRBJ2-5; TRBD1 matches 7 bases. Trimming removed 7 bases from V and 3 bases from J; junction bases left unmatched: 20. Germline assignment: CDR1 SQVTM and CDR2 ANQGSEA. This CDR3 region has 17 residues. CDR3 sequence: CSAELDQPGQPKETQYF. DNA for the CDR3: TGCAGCGCCGAGCTTGATCAACCGGGACAGCCTAAAGAGACCCAGTACTTC. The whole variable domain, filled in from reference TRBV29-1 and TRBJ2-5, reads SAVISQKPSRDICQRGTSLTIQCQVDSQVTMMFWYRQQPGQSLTLIATANQGSEATYESGFVIDKFPISRPNLTFSTLTVSNMSPEDSSIYLCSAELDQPGQPKETQYFGPGTRLLVL.

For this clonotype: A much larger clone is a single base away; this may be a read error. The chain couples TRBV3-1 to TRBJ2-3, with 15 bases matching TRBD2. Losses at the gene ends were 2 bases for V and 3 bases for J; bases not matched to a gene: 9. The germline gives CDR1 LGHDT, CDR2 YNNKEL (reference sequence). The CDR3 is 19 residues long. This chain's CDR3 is CASSQQGLAGGLRTDTQYF. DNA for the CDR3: TGTGCCAGCAGCCAACAGGGACTAGCGGGGGGCCTTCGAACAGATACGCAGTATTTT.

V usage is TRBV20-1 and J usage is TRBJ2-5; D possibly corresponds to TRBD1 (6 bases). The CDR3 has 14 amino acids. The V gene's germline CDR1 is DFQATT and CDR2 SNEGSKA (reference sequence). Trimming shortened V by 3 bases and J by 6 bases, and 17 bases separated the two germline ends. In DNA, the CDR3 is TGCAGTGCTAGTTTATGGGACACGGAAAAGACCCAGTACTTC. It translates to CSASLWDTEKTQYF.

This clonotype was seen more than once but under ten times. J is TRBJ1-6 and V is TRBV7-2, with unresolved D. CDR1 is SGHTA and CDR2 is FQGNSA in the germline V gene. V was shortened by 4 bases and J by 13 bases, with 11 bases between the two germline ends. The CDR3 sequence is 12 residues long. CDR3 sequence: CASSSRGSPLHF. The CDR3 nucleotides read TGTGCCAGCAGCTCCAGAGGATCGCCCCTCCACTTT.

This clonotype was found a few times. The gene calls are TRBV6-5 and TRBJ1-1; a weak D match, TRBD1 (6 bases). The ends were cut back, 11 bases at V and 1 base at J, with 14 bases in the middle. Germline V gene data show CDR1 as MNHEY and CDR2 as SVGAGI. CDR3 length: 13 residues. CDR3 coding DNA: TGTGCCGCTCACAGGGATACGAACACTGAAGCTTTCTTT. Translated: CAAHRDTNTEAFF.

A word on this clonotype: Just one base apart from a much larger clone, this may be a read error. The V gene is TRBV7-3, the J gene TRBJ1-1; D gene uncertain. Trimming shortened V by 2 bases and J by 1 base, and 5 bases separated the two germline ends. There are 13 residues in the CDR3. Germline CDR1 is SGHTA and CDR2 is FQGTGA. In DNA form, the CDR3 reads TGTGCCAGCAGCTTACAACAGAACACTGAAGCTTTCTTT. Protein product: CASSLQQNTEAFF.

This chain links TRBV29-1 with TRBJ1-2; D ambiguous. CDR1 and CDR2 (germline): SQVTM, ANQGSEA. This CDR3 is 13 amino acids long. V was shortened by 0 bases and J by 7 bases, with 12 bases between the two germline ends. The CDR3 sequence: CSVEDTLGGGYTF. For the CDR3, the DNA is TGCAGCGTTGAAGATACTTTGGGAGGTGGCTACACCTTC.

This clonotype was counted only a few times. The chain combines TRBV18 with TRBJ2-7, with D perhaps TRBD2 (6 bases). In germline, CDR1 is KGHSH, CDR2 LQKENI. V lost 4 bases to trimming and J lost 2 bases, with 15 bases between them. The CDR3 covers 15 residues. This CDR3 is CASSRGLQNTYEQYF. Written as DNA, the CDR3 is TGTGCCAGCTCACGAGGACTACAGAATACCTACGAGCAGTACTTC.

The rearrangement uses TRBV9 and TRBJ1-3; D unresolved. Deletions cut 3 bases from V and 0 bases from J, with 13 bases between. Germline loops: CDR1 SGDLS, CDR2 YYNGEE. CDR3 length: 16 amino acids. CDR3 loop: CASSAGRSDSGNTIYF. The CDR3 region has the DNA TGTGCCAGCAGCGCTGGACGGAGCGACTCTGGAAACACCATATATTTT. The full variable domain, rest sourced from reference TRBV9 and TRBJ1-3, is DSGVTQTPKHLITATGQRVTLRCSPRSGDLSVYWYQQSLDQGLQFLIQYYNGEERAKGNILERFSAQQFPDLHSELNLSSLELGDSALYFCASSAGRSDSGNTIYFGEGSWLTVV.

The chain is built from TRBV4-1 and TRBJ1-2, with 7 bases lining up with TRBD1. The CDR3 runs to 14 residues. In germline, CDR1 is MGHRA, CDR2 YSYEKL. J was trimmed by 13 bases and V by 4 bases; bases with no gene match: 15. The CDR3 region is CASSPGQDARGVTF. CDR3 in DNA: TGCGCCAGCAGCCCCGGACAGGATGCGAGAGGGGTCACCTTC.

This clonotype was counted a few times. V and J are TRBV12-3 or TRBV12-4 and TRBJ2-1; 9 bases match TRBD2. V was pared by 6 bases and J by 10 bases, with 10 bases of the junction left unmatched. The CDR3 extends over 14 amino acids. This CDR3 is CASRTGTSWVEQFF. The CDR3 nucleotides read TGTGCCAGCAGGACCGGGACTAGCTGGGTGGAGCAGTTCTTC.

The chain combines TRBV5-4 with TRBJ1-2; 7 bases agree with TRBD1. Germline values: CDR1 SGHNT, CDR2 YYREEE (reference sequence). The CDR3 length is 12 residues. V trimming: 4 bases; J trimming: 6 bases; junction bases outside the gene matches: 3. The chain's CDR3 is CASSPDRHGYTF. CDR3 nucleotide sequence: TGTGCCAGCAGCCCGGACAGGCATGGCTACACCTTC.

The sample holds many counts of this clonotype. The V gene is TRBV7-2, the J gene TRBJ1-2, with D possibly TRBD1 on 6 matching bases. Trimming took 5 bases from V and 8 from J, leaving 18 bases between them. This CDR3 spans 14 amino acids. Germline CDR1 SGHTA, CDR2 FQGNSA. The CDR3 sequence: CASSGRGAGWGYTF. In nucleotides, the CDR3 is TGTGCCAGCAGCGGCCGGGGGGCCGGATGGGGCTACACCTTC.

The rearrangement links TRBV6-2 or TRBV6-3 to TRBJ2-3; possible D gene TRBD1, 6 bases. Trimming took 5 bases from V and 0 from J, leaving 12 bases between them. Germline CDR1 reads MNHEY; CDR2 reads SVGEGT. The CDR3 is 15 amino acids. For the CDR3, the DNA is TGTGCCAGCAGTCACCACAGGGATAGCACAGATACGCAGTATTTT. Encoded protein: CASSHHRDSTDTQYF.

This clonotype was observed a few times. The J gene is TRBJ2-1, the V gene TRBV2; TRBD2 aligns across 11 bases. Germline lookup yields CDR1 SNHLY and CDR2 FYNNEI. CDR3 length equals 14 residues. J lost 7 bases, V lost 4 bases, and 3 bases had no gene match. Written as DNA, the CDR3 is TGTGCCAGCAGTGTAGCGGGGGGGCAAAATGAGCAGTTCTTC. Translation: CASSVAGGQNEQFF.

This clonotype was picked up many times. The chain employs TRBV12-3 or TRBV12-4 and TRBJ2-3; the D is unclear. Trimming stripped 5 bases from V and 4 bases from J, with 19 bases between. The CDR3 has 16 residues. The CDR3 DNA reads TGTGCCAGCAGTCTCTCTTCGGTTGTTATCGCAGATACGCAGTATTTT. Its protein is CASSLSSVVIADTQYF.

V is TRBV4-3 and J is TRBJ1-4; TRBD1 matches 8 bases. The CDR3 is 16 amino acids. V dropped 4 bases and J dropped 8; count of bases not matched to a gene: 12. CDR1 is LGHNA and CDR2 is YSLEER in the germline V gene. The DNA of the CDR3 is TGCGCCAGCAGCCCCCGGACCGGGACAGGCGGAGAAAAACTGTTTTTT. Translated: CASSPRTGTGGEKLFF.

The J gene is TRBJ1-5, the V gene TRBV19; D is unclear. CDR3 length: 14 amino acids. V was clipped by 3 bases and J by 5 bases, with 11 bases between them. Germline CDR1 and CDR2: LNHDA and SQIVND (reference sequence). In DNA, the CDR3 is TGTGCCAGTAGTATTGGAGGGTTCGATCAGCCCCAGCATTTT. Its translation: CASSIGGFDQPQHF.

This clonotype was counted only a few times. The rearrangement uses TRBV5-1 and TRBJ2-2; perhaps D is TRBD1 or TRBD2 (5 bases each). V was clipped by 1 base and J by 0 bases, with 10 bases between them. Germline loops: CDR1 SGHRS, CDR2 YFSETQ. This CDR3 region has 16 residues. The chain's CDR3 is CASSLPGPANTGELFF. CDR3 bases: TGCGCCAGCAGCTTGCCGGGACCAGCGAACACCGGGGAGCTGTTTTTT.

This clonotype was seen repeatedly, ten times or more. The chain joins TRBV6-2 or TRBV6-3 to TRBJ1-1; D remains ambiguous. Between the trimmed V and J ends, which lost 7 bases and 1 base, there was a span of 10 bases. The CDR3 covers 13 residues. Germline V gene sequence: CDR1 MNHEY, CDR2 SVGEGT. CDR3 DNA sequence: TGTGCCAGCATAACAGAACCGAACACTGAAGCTTTCTTT. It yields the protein CASITEPNTEAFF.

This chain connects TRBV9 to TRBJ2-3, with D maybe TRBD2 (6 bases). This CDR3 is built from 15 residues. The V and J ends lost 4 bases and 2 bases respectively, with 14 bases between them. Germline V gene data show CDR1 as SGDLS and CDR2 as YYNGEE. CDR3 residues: CASSWAGTATDTQYF. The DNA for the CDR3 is TGTGCCAGCAGCTGGGCGGGAACGGCCACAGATACGCAGTATTTT.

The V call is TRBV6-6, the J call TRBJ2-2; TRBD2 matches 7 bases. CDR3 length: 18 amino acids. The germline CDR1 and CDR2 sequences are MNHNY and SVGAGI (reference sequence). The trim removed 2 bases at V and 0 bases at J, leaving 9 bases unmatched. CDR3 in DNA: TGTGCCAGCAGTTACCAAGGAGCGGGGAGTACGAACACCGGGGAGCTGTTTTTT. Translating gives CASSYQGAGSTNTGELFF.